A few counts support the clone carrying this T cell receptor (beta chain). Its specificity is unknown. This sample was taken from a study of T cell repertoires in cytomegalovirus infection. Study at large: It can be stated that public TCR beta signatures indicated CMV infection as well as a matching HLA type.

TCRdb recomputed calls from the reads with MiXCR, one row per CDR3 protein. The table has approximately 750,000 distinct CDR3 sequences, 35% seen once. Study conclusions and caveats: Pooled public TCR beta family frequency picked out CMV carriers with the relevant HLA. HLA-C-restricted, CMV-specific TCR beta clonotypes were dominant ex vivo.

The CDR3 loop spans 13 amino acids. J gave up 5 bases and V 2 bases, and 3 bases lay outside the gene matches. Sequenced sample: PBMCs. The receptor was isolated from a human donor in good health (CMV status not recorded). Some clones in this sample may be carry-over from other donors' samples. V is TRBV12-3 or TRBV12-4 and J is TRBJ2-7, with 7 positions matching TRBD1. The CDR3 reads CASSLYRGDEQYF. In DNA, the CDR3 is TGTGCCAGCAGTTTATACAGGGGCGACGAGCAGTACTTC.